Each of the 6 T cell receptor beta chains below was sequenced from the same sample in a study of blood T cells in healthy people across ages. Through a sample-barcoded 5' primer and a J-beta primer mix, a second PCR was run for about 6 to 12 cycles. TCRdb passed the 5' RACE reads through MiXCR, listing each CDR3 protein once. Among 500,000 to 700,000 distinct CDR3 sequences, about 30% were seen once, and the ten largest hold 15% to 18%. Sequences were obtained from blood. These receptors all stem from a woman older than 75 in good health.

The table lists this clonotype with many counts. The V and J genes are TRBV5-1 and TRBJ1-2, with 7 bases that match TRBD1. Germline V gene data show CDR1 as SGHRS and CDR2 as YFSETQ. The junction had 8 bases not matched to a gene; V was cut back by 2 bases and J by 4 bases. This CDR3 is 15 amino acids long. CDR3 in amino acids: CASSFLRDSSYGYTF. The DNA of the CDR3 is TGCGCCAGCAGCTTTCTCCGGGACAGCTCCTATGGCTACACCTTC. Looking up the rest from reference TRBV5-1 and TRBJ1-2 gives the full variable domain: KAGVTQTPRYLIKTRGQQVTLSCSPISGHRSVSWYQQTPGQGLQFLFEYFSETQRNKGNFPGRFSGRQFSNSRSEMNVSTLELGDSALYLCASSFLRDSSYGYTFGSGTRLTVV.

About this clonotype itself: Just one base apart from a much larger clone, this may be a read error. This chain uses TRBV6-1 with TRBJ2-4, with D maybe TRBD2 (5 bases). The CDR3 is made up of 15 amino acids. Looked up from germline, CDR1 is MNHNS and CDR2 is SASEGT. V was cut by 4 bases and J by 8 bases, with 18 bases left in between. For the CDR3, the DNA is TGTGCCAGCAGTGGTAGGACTGATTTCGAGGACATTCAGTACTTC. It yields the protein CASSGRTDFEDIQYF.

There are many counts of this clonotype. J is TRBJ1-4 and V is TRBV7-2, with no clear D. CDR1 and CDR2 from the germline V gene are SGHTA and FQGNSA. The V gene lost 1 base and the J gene lost 5 bases, with 11 bases spanning the gap. The CDR3 contains 15 residues. CDR3 in amino acids: CASSLDGVGNEKLFF. DNA for the CDR3: TGTGCCAGCAGCTTAGACGGGGTGGGGAATGAAAAACTGTTTTTT. The complete variable domain, with remaining parts taken from reference TRBV7-2 and TRBJ1-4, reads GAGVSQSPSNKVTEKGKDVELRCDPISGHTALYWYRQSLGQGLEFLIYFQGNSAPDKSGLPSDRFSAERTGGSVSTLTIQRTQQEDSAVYLCASSLDGVGNEKLFFGSGTQLSVL.

In its sample, this clonotype was seen many times. This chain links TRBV12-3 or TRBV12-4 with TRBJ2-5; 11 bases fit TRBD2. The CDR3 contains 16 residues. Losses at the gene ends were 9 bases for V and 1 base for J; bases not matched to a gene: 10. The DNA of the CDR3 is TGTGCCAGTCCCCTTATCGGACTAGCGGGCCAAGAGACCCAGTACTTC. It encodes CASPLIGLAGQETQYF.

This clonotype was seen only a few times. V gene TRBV27 combines with J gene TRBJ2-1, with 10 bases aligning to TRBD2. There are 15 residues in the CDR3. V gave up 3 bases and J gave up 7 bases; unmatched junction bases: 6. In germline, CDR1 is MNHEY, CDR2 SMNVEV (reference sequence). CDR3 sequence: CASSLLAGERNEQFF. The CDR3 nucleotides read TGTGCCAGCAGTTTGCTAGCGGGGGAGAGGAATGAGCAGTTCTTC.

As regards this clonotype: This may stem from a read error, because a much larger clone lies one nucleotide away. CDR3 sequence (DNA): TGTGCCAGCAGCTCTATCGACAGGGGGGCCCACAATGAGCAGTTCTTC. This translates into CASSSIDRGAHNEQFF. This chain links TRBV5-6 with TRBJ2-1; 9 bases agree with TRBD1. CDR1 is SGHDT and CDR2 is YYEEEE in the germline V gene. Trimming took 3 bases from V and 5 from J; bases not matched to a gene: 9. The CDR3 is 16 amino acids.